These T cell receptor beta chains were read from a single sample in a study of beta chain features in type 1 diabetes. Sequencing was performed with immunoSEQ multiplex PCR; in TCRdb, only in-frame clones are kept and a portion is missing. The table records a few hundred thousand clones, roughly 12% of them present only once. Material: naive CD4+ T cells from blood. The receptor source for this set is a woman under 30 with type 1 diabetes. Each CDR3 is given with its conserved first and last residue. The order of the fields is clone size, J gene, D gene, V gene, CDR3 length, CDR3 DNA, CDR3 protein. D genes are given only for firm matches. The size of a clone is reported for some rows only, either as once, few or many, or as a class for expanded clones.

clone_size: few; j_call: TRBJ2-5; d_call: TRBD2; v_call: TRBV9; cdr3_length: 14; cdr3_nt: TGTGCCTCGGGTGACGGGAGGTTCCAAGAGACCCAGTACTTC; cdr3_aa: CASGDGRFQETQYF
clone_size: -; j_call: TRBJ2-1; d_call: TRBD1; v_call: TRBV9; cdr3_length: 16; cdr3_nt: TGTGCCAGCAGCCCCCAGGACAGGGTTGGATCGAATGAGCAGTTCTTC; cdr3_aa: CASSPQDRVGSNEQFF
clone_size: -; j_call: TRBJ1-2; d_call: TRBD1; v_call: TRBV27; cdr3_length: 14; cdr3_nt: TGTGCCAGCCGGGACAGGGGCACTAACTATGGCTACACCTTC; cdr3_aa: CASRDRGTNYGYTF
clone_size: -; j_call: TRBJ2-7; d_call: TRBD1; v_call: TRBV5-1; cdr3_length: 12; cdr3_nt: TGCGCCAGCAGACAGGACAGGTACGAGCAGTACTTC; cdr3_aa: CASRQDRYEQYF
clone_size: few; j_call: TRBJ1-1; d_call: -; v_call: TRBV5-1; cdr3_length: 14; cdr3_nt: TGCGCCAGCAGCTTGTTTACAGGGTCCGCTGAAGCTTTCTTT; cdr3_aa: CASSLFTGSAEAFF
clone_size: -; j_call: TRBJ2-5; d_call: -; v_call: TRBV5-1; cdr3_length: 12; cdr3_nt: TGCGCCAGCAGCACGGGGATAGAGACCCAGTACTTC; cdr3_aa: CASSTGIETQYF
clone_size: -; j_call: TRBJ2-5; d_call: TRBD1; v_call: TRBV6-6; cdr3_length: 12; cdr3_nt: TGTGCCAGCAGCGGACAGGGGGAGACCCAGTACTTC; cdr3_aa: CASSGQGETQYF
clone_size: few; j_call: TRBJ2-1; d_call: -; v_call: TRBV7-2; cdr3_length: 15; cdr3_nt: TGTGCCAGCAGCTTAGTGGCAGATTTTTTCAATGAGCAGTTCTTC; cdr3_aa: CASSLVADFFNEQFF
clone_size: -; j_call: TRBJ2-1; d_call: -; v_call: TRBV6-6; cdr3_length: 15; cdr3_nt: TGTGCCAGCAGTGTAAGACAGGACCAATACAATGAGCAGTTCTTC; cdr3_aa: CASSVRQDQYNEQFF
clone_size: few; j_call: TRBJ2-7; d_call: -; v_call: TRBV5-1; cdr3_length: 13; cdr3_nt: TGCGCCAGCTCGTGGGACAAGCTCTACGAGCAGTACTTC; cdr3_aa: CASSWDKLYEQYF
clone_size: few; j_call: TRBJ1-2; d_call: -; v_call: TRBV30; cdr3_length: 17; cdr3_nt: TGTGCCTGGAGTGTCGGGCAGGGCCGAATCCGGAACTATGGCTACACCTTC; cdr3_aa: CAWSVGQGRIRNYGYTF
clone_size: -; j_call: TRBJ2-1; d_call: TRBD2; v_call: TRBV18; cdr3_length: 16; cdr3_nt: TGTGCCAGCTCACCCCCGTGGGGGGGAATCGGAAATGAGCAGTTCTTC; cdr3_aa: CASSPPWGGIGNEQFF
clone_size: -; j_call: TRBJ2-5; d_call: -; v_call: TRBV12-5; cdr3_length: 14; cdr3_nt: TGTGCTAGTGGTTTAGGGACTCTTCGGGAGACCCAGTACTTC; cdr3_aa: CASGLGTLRETQYF
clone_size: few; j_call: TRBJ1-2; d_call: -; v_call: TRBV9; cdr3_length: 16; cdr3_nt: TGTGCCAGCAGCGAGGGACCCCAGGGAGGGTCCTATGGCTACACCTTC; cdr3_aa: CASSEGPQGGSYGYTF
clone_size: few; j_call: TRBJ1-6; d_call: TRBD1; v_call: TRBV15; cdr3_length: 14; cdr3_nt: TGTGCCACCAGCAGTGGGACAGCCCGAAGTCCCCTCCACTTT; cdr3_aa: CATSSGTARSPLHF
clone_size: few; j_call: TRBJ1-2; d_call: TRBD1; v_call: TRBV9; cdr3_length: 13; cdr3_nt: TGTGCCAGCAGCCGACAGGGTAACTATGGCTACACCTTC; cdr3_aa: CASSRQGNYGYTF
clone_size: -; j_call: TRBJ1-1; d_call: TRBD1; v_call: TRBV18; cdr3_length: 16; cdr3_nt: TGTGCCAGCTCACCCAACAGGGGTCGGGCGAACACTGAAGCTTTCTTT; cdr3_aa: CASSPNRGRANTEAFF
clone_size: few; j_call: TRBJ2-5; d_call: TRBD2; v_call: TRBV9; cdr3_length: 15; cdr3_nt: TGTGCCAGCAGCGCGGGGACTAGCGGGCAAGAGACCCAGTACTTC; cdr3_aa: CASSAGTSGQETQYF
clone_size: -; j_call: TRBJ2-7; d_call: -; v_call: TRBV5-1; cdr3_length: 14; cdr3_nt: TGCGCCAGCAGCCCCGGACAGGGCGGGGGCGAGCAGTACTTC; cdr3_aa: CASSPGQGGGEQYF
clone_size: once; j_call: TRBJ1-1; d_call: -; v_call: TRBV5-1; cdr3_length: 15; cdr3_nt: TGCGCCAGCAGCTTGGGTTCGGGTTTGAACACTGAAGCTTTCTTT; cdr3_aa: CASSLGSGLNTEAFF
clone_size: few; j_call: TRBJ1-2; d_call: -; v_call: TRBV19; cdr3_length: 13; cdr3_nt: TGTGCCAGTACGACGGAGCTCGGAGGGGGCTACACCTTC; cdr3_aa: CASTTELGGGYTF
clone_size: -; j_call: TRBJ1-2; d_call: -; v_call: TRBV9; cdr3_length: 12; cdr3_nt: TGTGCCAGCAGTCGGCATGTAGCTGGCTACACCTTC; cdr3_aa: CASSRHVAGYTF
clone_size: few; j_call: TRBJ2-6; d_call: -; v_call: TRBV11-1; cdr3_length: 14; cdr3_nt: TGTGCCAGCAGCTCGGCGGGTGGGGCCAACGTCCTGACTTTC; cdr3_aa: CASSSAGGANVLTF
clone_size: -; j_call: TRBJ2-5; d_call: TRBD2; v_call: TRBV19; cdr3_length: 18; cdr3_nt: TGTGCCAGTAGTATAGATGCGGGACTAGCGGGGAGCCAAGAGACCCAGTACTTC; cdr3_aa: CASSIDAGLAGSQETQYF
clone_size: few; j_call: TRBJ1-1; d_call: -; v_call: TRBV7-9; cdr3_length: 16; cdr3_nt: TGTGCCAGCAGCGCCCGGGGATTCGGGGTGAACACTGAAGCTTTCTTT; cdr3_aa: CASSARGFGVNTEAFF
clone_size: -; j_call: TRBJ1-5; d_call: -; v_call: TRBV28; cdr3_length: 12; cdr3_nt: TGTGCCAGCAGTTTAACAGAGTCGGCCCAGCATTTT; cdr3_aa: CASSLTESAQHF
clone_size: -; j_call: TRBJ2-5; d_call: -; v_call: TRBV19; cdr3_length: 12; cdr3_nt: TGTGCCAGTATTGGCCAGCAAGAGACCCAGTACTTC; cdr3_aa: CASIGQQETQYF
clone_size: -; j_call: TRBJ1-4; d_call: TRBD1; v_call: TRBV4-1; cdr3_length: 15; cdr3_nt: TGCGCCAGCAGCTTAGGGGACAGGGGTAGTGAAAAACTGTTTTTT; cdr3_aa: CASSLGDRGSEKLFF
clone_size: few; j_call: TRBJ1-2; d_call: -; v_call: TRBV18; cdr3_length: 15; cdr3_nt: TGTGCCAGCTCACTGAGTGAGGGTTCCACCGATGGCTACACCTTC; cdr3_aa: CASSLSEGSTDGYTF
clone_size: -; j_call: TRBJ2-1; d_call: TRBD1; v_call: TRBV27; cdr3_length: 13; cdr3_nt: TGTGCCAGCAGGTCCCGGGACAGGGGGCGGGAGTTCTTC; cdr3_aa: CASRSRDRGREFF
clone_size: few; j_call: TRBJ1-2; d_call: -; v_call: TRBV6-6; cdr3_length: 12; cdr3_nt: TGTGCCAGCAGCCCCAGGGGAGAGGGCTACACCTTC; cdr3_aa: CASSPRGEGYTF
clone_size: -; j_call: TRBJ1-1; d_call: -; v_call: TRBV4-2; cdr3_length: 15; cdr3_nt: TGTGCCAGCAGCATAGGGGTAGCTTTGAACACTGAAGCTTTCTTT; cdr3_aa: CASSIGVALNTEAFF
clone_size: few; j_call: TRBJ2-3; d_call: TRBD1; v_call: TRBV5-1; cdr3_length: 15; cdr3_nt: TGCGCCAGCAGCCAAGACAGGGGGCCACCAGATACGCAGTATTTT; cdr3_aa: CASSQDRGPPDTQYF
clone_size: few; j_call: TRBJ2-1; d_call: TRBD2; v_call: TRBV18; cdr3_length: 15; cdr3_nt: TGTGCCAGCTCACCTGGGACTAGCGGGAGGCATGAGCAGTTCTTC; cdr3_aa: CASSPGTSGRHEQFF
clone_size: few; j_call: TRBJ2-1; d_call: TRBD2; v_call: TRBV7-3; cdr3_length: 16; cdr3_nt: TGTGCCAGCAGCCCTTATCTCACTAGCGACCTCAATGAGCAGTTCTTC; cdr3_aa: CASSPYLTSDLNEQFF
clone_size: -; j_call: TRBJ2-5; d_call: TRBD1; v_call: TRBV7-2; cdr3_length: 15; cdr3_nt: TGTGCCAGCAGTCGACCGGGACAGGAGGGGGAGACCCAGTACTTC; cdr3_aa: CASSRPGQEGETQYF
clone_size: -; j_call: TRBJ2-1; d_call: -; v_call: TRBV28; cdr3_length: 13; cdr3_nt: TGTGCCAGCACCCTGGGAGCGACGGGGGAGCAGTTCTTC; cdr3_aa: CASTLGATGEQFF
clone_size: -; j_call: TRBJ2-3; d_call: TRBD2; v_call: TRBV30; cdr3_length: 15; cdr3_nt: TGTGCCTGGAGCCAAACTAGCGGGAGCACAGATACGCAGTATTTT; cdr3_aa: CAWSQTSGSTDTQYF
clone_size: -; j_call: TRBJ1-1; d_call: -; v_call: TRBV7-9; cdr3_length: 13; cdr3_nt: TGTGCCAGCAGCACCGTTACAGGGAATGAAGCTTTCTTT; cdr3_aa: CASSTVTGNEAFF
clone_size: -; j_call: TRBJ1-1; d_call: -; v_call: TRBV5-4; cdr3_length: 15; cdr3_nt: TGTGCCAGCAGCAGAAGAGGGCCACTCAACACTGAAGCTTTCTTT; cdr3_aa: CASSRRGPLNTEAFF
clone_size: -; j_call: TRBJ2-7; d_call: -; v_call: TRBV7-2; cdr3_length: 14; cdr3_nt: TGTGCCAGCAGCCTAGACAGGTTTTCCTACGAGCAGTACTTC; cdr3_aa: CASSLDRFSYEQYF
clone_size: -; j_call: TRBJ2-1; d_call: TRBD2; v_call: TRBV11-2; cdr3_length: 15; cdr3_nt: TGTGCCAGCAGCCCCAGACTAGCGGACTACAATGAGCAGTTCTTC; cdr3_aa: CASSPRLADYNEQFF
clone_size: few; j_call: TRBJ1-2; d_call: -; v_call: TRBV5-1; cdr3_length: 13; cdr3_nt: TGCGCCAGCAGCCCGGACAGTGAGTATGGCTACACCTTC; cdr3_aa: CASSPDSEYGYTF
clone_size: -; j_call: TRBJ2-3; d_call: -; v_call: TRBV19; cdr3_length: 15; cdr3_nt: TGTGCCTGTCCGACTTCATCTTTCAGCACAGATACGCAGTATTTT; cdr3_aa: CACPTSSFSTDTQYF
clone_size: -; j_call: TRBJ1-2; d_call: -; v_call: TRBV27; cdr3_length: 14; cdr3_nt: TGTGCCAGCAGTTTATCGGAGTCCACGTATGGCTACACCTTC; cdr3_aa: CASSLSESTYGYTF
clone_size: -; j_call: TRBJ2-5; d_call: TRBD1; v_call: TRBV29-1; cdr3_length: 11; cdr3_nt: TGCAGCGGAAGACAGGGAGAGACCCAGTACTTC; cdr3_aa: CSGRQGETQYF
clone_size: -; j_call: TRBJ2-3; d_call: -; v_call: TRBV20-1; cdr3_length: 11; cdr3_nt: TGCAGTGCGGCTAGGGGGGATACGCAGTATTTT; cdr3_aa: CSAARGDTQYF
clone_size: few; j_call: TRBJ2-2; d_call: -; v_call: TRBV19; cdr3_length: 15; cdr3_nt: TGTGCCAGTAGTATCCCGAGCCATTACACCGGGGAGCTGTTTTTT; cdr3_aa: CASSIPSHYTGELFF
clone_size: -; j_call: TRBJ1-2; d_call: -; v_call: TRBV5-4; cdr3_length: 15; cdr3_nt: TGTGCCAGCAGCCCCGCGGGGGGCACTAACTATGGCTACACCTTC; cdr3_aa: CASSPAGGTNYGYTF
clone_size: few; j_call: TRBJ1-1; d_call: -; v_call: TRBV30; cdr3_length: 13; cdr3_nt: TGTGCCTGGAGGAGCGGGAGCTACACTGAAGCTTTCTTT; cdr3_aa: CAWRSGSYTEAFF